This is a list of T cell receptor delta chains from one sample in a study of gamma-delta chains in newborns, infants, children. TCRdb called clones anew from the reads with CATT. This table holds 5,500 to 8,500 delta-chain clones, about 11% found once. What was sequenced was blood. The source is a child who was a newborn, infant or young child, either healthy, febrile or measles-vaccinated (not recorded which). The CDR3 runs from the conserved cysteine through the conserved F or W. The D gene is left open where the match is weak. Clone size is stated in some rows and not others, as once, few, many or a class when expanded.

TRDD3,TRDJ3,NA,TRDV2,TGTGCCTGTGACCCCACCTTACTGGGGGATACGCGCTGGACCTGGGACACCCGACAGATGTTTTTC,CACDPTLLGDTRWTWDTRQMFF
TRDD3,TRDJ1,few,TRDV2,TGTGCCTGTGACCCCCTTTCCTGCCAGAGGGATACGGGAGGGGTCACCGATAAACTCATCTTT,CACDPLSCQRDTGGVTDKLIF
NA,TRDJ1,medium-sized,TRDV2,TGTGCCTGTGACACAGTAGGGGCGAAGTCTAATAAACTCATCTTT,CACDTVGAKSNKLIF
NA,TRDJ1,NA,TRDV2,TGTGCCTGTGACATACTGGGCTACACCGATAAACTCATCTTT,CACDILGYTDKLIF
TRDD3,TRDJ1,NA,TRDV2,TGTGCCTGTGACCCTACCCCACTGGGGGATACTCTAGGTGTGGGGTACACCGATAAACTCATCTTT,CACDPTPLGDTLGVGYTDKLIF
NA,TRDJ3,few,TRDV2,TGTGCCTGTGACGATACTGAGGATAGCTCCTGGGACACCCGACAGATGTTTTTC,CACDDTEDSSWDTRQMFF
NA,TRDJ3,few,TRDV2,TGTGCCTGTGACACCGGGGATGCCTTCTCCTGGGACACCCGACAGATGTTTTTC,CACDTGDAFSWDTRQMFF
TRDD3,TRDJ1,few,TRDV2,TGTGCCTGTGACTCCTTGCCTCGGGGTGGGGGATCTCCCACCGATAAACTCATCTTT,CACDSLPRGGGSPTDKLIF
TRDD3,TRDJ1,NA,TRDV2,TGTGCCCGTGACGACATACTGGGGGATAAGGGGTACACCGATAAACTCATCTTT,CARDDILGDKGYTDKLIF
TRDD3,TRDJ3,few,TRDV2,TGTGCCTGTGACCCTACTGGGGGATCCAGCTCCTGGGACACCCGACAGATGTTTTTC,CACDPTGGSSSWDTRQMFF
NA,TRDJ3,NA,TRDV2,TGTGCCTGTGACCCTGTACTGGGCCCCTGGGACGCCCGACAGATGTTTTTC,CACDPVLGPWDARQMFF
TRDD3,TRDJ1,NA,TRDV2,TGTGCCTGTGACATACTGGGGGATACTAGGACCGATAAACTCATCTTT,CACDILGDTRTDKLIF
TRDD3,TRDJ1,few,TRDV2,TGTGCCTGTGACACCTCACTGGGGGACAACATCGATAAACTCATCTTT,CACDTSLGDNIDKLIF
TRDD3,TRDJ1,medium-sized,TRDV2,TGTGCCTGTGACGAGCTGGGGGATACGCTGTACACCGATAAACTCATCTTT,CACDELGDTLYTDKLIF
NA,TRDJ1,NA,TRDV2,TGTGCCTGTGACACGGTGCAGTGGGGCGATAAACTCATCTTT,CACDTVQWGDKLIF
TRDD3,TRDJ3,NA,TRDV2,TGTGCCTGTGACTCGACTGGGGGATACGCGACCTGGGACACCCAACAGATGTTTTTC,CACDSTGGYATWDTQQMFF
TRDD3,TRDJ3,few,TRDV2,TGTGCCTGTGACATACTGGGGGACTCCTGGGACACCCGACAGATGTTTTTC,CACDILGDSWDTRQMFF
TRDD3,TRDJ1,few,TRDV2,TGTGCCTGTGACACGGTGGTTACTGGGGGATACGCGCGTTCGGGAATTTACACCGATAAACTCATCTTT,CACDTVVTGGYARSGIYTDKLIF
NA,TRDJ1,few,TRDV2,TGTGCCTGTGACGCACTCCTCGATGATAAACTCATCTTT,CACDALLDDKLIF